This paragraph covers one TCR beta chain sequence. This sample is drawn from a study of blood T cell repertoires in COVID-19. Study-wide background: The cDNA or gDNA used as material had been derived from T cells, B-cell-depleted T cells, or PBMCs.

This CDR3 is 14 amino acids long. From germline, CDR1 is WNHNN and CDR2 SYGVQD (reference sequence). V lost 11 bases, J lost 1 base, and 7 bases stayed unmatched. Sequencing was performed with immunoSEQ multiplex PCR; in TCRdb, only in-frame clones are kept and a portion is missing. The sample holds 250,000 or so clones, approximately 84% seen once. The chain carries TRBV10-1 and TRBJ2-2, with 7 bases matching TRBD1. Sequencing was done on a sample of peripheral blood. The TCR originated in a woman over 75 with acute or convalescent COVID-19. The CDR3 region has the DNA TGCGCCTTAGGGGCAGGGGGGAACACCGGGGAGCTGTTTTTT. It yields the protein CALGAGGNTGELFF.